Below are 3 T cell receptor beta chains sequenced from a single sample in a study of T cells in localized non-small cell lung cancer. Generated by immunoSEQ multiplex PCR, the TCRdb table keeps only in-frame clones and is missing some. In the table there are about 5,900 clones, less than 25% of which are singletons. This specimen was lung tumor tissue, taken before any cancer treatment. The receptors shown here come from a female donor over 55 with stage I lung adenocarcinoma.

This clone appeared many times. J is TRBJ2-7 and V is TRBV11-3, with 11 nucleotides matching TRBD2. The CDR3 contains 18 residues. Looked up from germline, CDR1 is SGHNT and CDR2 is YENEEA. The J segment lost 1 base and the V segment lost 5 bases, leaving 13 bases of the junction unmatched. As DNA, the CDR3 is TGTGCCAGCAGCGTTATGATTCCTAGCGGGAGGCTTTCCTACGAGCAGTACTTC. Translation gives CASSVMIPSGRLSYEQYF.

J is TRBJ2-3 and V is TRBV6-8; D unclear. Germline CDR1 reads MNHGY; CDR2 reads SAAAGT. The CDR3 extends over 12 amino acids. V was cut by 2 bases and J by 8 bases, with 8 bases left in between. The CDR3 DNA reads TGTGCCAGCAGTTACGGGTCTGGTACGCAGTATTTT. This encodes CASSYGSGTQYF.

This clone was detected only a few times. The V gene is TRBV7-5, the J gene TRBJ2-1; TRBD2, the D gene given by the table, was not confirmed from the DNA. TRBV7-5 is recorded as a pseudogene. The CDR3 totals 20 residues. The DNA of the CDR3 is TGTGCCAGCAGCTTGGGGAGTGTTCTAGCGGGAGTTCTTCTTGGGGATGAGCAGTTCTTC. It translates to CASSLGSVLAGVLLGDEQFF.